The 21 T cell receptor beta chains below all came from one sample that was sequenced in a study of identical twins. Each CDR3 protein gets one entry after TCRdb re-called the 5' RACE reads with MiXCR. The sample consists of 1.5 million to 2 million distinct CDR3 sequences, less than 40% of them appearing once. The sample taken for sequencing was cord blood. These TCRs come from a newborn girl in good health.

This clonotype was detected ten times or more. The V call is TRBV28, the J call TRBJ2-7; TRBD2 matches 9 bases. After removal of 8 bases from V and 0 bases from J, the junction contained 8 bases not matched to a gene. CDR1 is MDHEN and CDR2 is SYDVKM in the germline V gene. This CDR3 has 15 residues. Written as DNA, the CDR3 is TGTGCCAGCTCACCGAGTAGCGGGAGCTCCTACGAGCAGTACTTC. Residues: CASSPSSGSSYEQYF. Combining the CDR3 with reference TRBV28 and TRBJ2-7 gives the whole variable domain DVKVTQSSRYLVKRTGEKVFLECVQDMDHENMFWYRQDPGLGLRLIYFSYDVKMKEKGDIPEGYSVSREKKERFSLILESASTNQTSMYLCASSPSSGSSYEQYFGPGTRLTVT.

This clonotype has a handful of counts. This chain connects TRBV27 to TRBJ2-1, with D maybe TRBD2 (6 bases). The germline V gene encodes CDR1 MNHEY and CDR2 SMNVEV (reference sequence). The CDR3 contains 16 residues. Between the trimmed V and J ends, which lost 6 bases and 0 bases, there was a span of 15 bases. As DNA, the CDR3 is TGTGCCAGCAGCCGCACTAGCTTAAGCTCCTACAATGAGCAGTTCTTC. Its protein product is CASSRTSLSSYNEQFF.

This clonotype has at least ten counts. The chain links TRBV6-1 to TRBJ2-5, with D unclear. The J call is doubtful: the DNA matches TRBJ2-7 better. This CDR3 is 10 amino acids long. Germline V lookup: CDR1 MNHNS, CDR2 SASEGT. The DNA for the CDR3 is TGTGCCAGCAGTGCCGTCGAGCAGTACTTC. This translates into CASSAVEQYF.

This clonotype was detected a few times. The V call is TRBV19, the J call TRBJ1-5; no reliable D call. V was clipped by 0 bases and J by 1 base, with 7 bases between them. CDR3 length: 15 amino acids. CDR1 and CDR2 (germline): LNHDA, SQIVND (reference sequence). CDR3 in DNA: TGTGCCAGTAGTATAGATATTGACAGCAATCAGCCCCAGCATTTT. Residues: CASSIDIDSNQPQHF. Complete variable domain (other parts from reference TRBV19 and TRBJ1-5): DGGITQSPKYLFRKEGQNVTLSCEQNLNHDAMYWYRQDPGQGLRLIYYSQIVNDFQKGDIAEGYSVSREKKESFPLTVTSAQKNPTAFYLCASSIDIDSNQPQHFGDGTRLSIL.

This clonotype was seen only a few times. The rearrangement uses TRBV28 and TRBJ1-2, with a possible D match to TRBD1 (5 bases). This CDR3 comprises 14 residues. The V gene lost 1 base and the J gene lost 4 bases, with 10 bases spanning the gap. Germline-derived CDR1 and CDR2 are MDHEN and SYDVKM. The CDR3 region is CASSLFKDTYGYTF. In nucleotides, the CDR3 is TGTGCCAGCAGTTTATTCAAGGACACCTATGGCTACACCTTC.

The chain employs TRBV7-6 and TRBJ2-1; 12 bases map to TRBD2. The V and J ends lost 5 bases and 8 bases, in that order; junction bases with no gene match: 7. The CDR3 has 15 residues. The V gene's germline CDR1 is SGHVS and CDR2 FNYEAQ. CDR3: CASSTASGRAHEQFF. In nucleotides, the CDR3 is TGTGCCAGCAGCACAGCTAGCGGGAGGGCCCATGAGCAGTTCTTC.

J is TRBJ2-3 and V is TRBV2; 10 bases match TRBD2. Losses at the gene ends were 0 bases for V and 2 bases for J; bases not matched to a gene: 5. The CDR3 runs to 17 residues. Germline V gives CDR1 SNHLY, CDR2 FYNNEI. CDR3 amino acids: CASSEAPLAGHTDTQYF. CDR3 sequence (DNA): TGTGCCAGCAGTGAAGCCCCACTAGCGGGACACACAGATACGCAGTATTTT.

J is TRBJ2-5 and V is TRBV5-1, with TRBD2 identical over 7 bases. With V trimmed by 1 base and J by 7 bases, 4 bases remained unmatched. The germline CDR1 and CDR2 sequences are SGHRS and YFSETQ. This CDR3 is 13 amino acids long. DNA for the CDR3: TGCGCCAGCAGCTTGCCAGCGGGAAGGACCCAGTACTTC. It codes for CASSLPAGRTQYF. Looking up the rest from reference TRBV5-1 and TRBJ2-5 gives the full variable domain: KAGVTQTPRYLIKTRGQQVTLSCSPISGHRSVSWYQQTPGQGLQFLFEYFSETQRNKGNFPGRFSGRQFSNSRSEMNVSTLELGDSALYLCASSLPAGRTQYFGPGTRLLVL.

This clonotype occurred many times. In nucleotides, the CDR3 is TGCAGCGTGATACAGGGATCCTACGAGCAGTACTTC. This translates into CSVIQGSYEQYF. This sequence joins TRBV29-1 and TRBJ2-7; D is perhaps TRBD1 (6 bases). This CDR3 contains 12 residues. V shed 6 bases and J shed 1 base, with 10 bases lying between them. Germline CDR1 reads SQVTM; CDR2 reads ANQGSEA.

A few counts support this clonotype. The J gene is TRBJ2-7, the V gene TRBV11-2; D tentatively fits TRBD1 or TRBD2 (5 bases each). The V and J ends lost 5 bases and 3 bases respectively, with 14 bases between them. The length of the CDR3 is 14 residues. CDR1 is SGHAT and CDR2 is FQNNGV in the germline V gene. The CDR3 DNA sequence: TGTGCCAGCAGCCCGGGGAGAGGGGACTACGAGCAGTACTTC. This codes for CASSPGRGDYEQYF.

The genes are TRBV20-1 and TRBJ1-2; D gene unclear. Trimming took off 1 base at V and 8 bases at J, with 17 bases between the two ends. This CDR3 is built from 14 residues. Per the germline V gene, CDR1 is DFQATT and CDR2 is SNEGSKA (reference sequence). CDR3 sequence reads: CSARAVAAGKGYTF. The CDR3, as DNA: TGCAGTGCTAGAGCCGTCGCAGCGGGGAAAGGCTACACCTTC.

This clonotype was recorded at least ten times. The V call is TRBV6-1, the J call TRBJ2-1; the D gene is possibly TRBD2 (5 bases). The CDR3 is 15 amino acids. Trimming left V 5 bases short and J 5 bases short, with 16 bases between. Germline CDR1 reads MNHNS; CDR2 reads SASEGT. CDR3 nucleotide sequence: TGTGCCAGCAGTAAGCCCTCCAGCGGACACAATGAGCAGTTCTTC. The encoded protein is CASSKPSSGHNEQFF.

Only a few counts were recorded for this clonotype. The rearrangement uses TRBV7-9 and TRBJ2-7; 8 bases line up with TRBD1. Germline-derived CDR1 and CDR2 are SEHNR and FQNEAQ (reference sequence). V was pared by 1 base and J by 3 bases, with 5 bases of the junction left unmatched. This CDR3 has 15 residues. CDR3 protein: CASSLVSGTGYEQYF. CDR3 bases: TGTGCCAGCAGCTTAGTTTCCGGGACAGGCTACGAGCAGTACTTC.

This clonotype came up a few times. This rearrangement joins TRBV20-1 to TRBJ2-5; D gene ambiguous. The J call may be in error: the DNA end matches TRBJ2-7 better. The germline V gene has CDR1 DFQATT and CDR2 SNEGSKA (reference sequence). The CDR3 spans 13 residues. The DNA for the CDR3 is TGCAGTGCTAGAGCTGACGGTTCTTACGAGCAGTACTTC. Residues: CSARADGSYEQYF.

In this sample, this clonotype turned up a few times. CDR3: CASSEATGTSGVFAYEQYF. For the CDR3, the DNA is TGTGCCAGCAGCGAAGCCACCGGGACTAGCGGGGTCTTCGCCTACGAGCAGTACTTC. The rearrangement links TRBV4-2 to TRBJ2-7; 13 bases are shared with TRBD2. The germline V gene encodes CDR1 LGHNA and CDR2 YNFKEQ. This CDR3 is 19 amino acids long. V shed 5 bases, J shed 2 bases, and the junction held 15 bases outside the gene matches.

Notes on this clonotype: At one of its ends the junction is not consistent with the germline gene, which may arise from a read error. This chain links TRBV5-1 with TRBJ2-7, with D perhaps TRBD2 (5 bases). Germline V gene lookup returns CDR1 SGHRS and CDR2 YFSETQ. This CDR3 has 13 amino acids. CDR3 protein: CSSSRATSGLQYF. CDR3 nucleotide sequence: TGCTCCAGCAGCCGAGCGACCTCGGGATTGCAGTACTTC.

For this clonotype: The missing conserved phenylalanine or tryptophan at the end of this CDR3 makes a read error likely. The rearrangement uses TRBV10-3 and TRBJ1-2; no clear D gene. Germline V gives CDR1 ENHRY, CDR2 SYGVKD. Trimming removed 0 bases from V and 5 bases from J, with 13 bases in between. The CDR3 extends over 15 amino acids. The CDR3 protein is CAISESAYGGYGYTY. The CDR3 DNA follows: TGTGCCATCAGTGAGTCGGCTTACGGAGGTTATGGCTACACCTAC.

Regarding this clonotype: A read error may account for a junction end that differs from germline. The V call is TRBV6-4, the J call TRBJ1-6; D remains unclear. Germline CDR1 reads MRHNA; CDR2 reads SNTAGT. The CDR3 contains 15 residues. The CDR3 spells CASSERPSYNSPPHF. The CDR3 region has the DNA TGCGCCAGCAGTGAGAGGCCCTCCTATAATTCACCCCCCCACTTT.

V gene TRBV6-1 combines with J gene TRBJ1-1, with D unresolved. Trimming took 6 bases from V and 1 from J, leaving 9 bases between them. Germline-derived CDR1 and CDR2 are MNHNS and SASEGT. The CDR3 contains 13 residues. Here the CDR3 DNA reads TGTGCCAGCAGGGGCGAACCGAACACTGAAGCTTTCTTT. It specifies CASRGEPNTEAFF.

Turning to this clonotype: A much larger clone is a single base away; this may be a read error. V usage is TRBV29-1 and J usage is TRBJ2-5; no clear D. Deletions cut 1 base from V and 11 bases from J, with 17 bases between. Looked up from germline, CDR1 is SQVTM and CDR2 is ANQGSEA. The CDR3 has 13 amino acids. CDR3: CSVEVRSYNEQYF. Written as DNA, the CDR3 is TGCAGCGTTGAAGTACGGAGTTACAATGAGCAGTACTTC.

This clonotype has at least ten counts. Sequence at one end of the junction differs from germline and may be a read error. This chain uses TRBV7-2 with TRBJ2-1; D is undetermined. The CDR3 sequence is 13 residues long. Germline values: CDR1 SGHTA, CDR2 FQGNSA. The CDR3 sequence: CASSLAFGNEQFF. CDR3 coding DNA: TGCGCCAGCAGCTTGGCCTTTGGGAATGAGCAGTTCTTC.